The clone carrying this T cell receptor (beta chain) was observed a few times. The CDR3 loop spans 16 amino acids. Unmatched junction bases numbered 8, after V lost 5 bases and J lost 0 bases. From germline, CDR1 is LGHDT and CDR2 YNNKEL (reference sequence). These data belong to a study of identical twins. Addition of a universal primer site occurred through template switching, and cDNA carried unique molecular identifiers. TCRdb analysed the 5' RACE reads with MiXCR anew, one entry per CDR3 protein. Of 650,000 to 750,000 distinct CDR3 sequences in the sample, around 20% were seen once. This sample was shared with a second study, whose subject was T cells expressing NK-cell markers.

This chain connects TRBV3-1 to TRBJ2-7; 9 bases align to TRBD2. Sequenced input: PBMCs. This receptor was obtained from a woman between 18 and 29 years old in good health. The CDR3 sequence: CASSTRLADPSYEQYF. In DNA form, the CDR3 reads TGTGCCAGCAGCACTCGACTAGCGGACCCCTCCTACGAGCAGTACTTC.